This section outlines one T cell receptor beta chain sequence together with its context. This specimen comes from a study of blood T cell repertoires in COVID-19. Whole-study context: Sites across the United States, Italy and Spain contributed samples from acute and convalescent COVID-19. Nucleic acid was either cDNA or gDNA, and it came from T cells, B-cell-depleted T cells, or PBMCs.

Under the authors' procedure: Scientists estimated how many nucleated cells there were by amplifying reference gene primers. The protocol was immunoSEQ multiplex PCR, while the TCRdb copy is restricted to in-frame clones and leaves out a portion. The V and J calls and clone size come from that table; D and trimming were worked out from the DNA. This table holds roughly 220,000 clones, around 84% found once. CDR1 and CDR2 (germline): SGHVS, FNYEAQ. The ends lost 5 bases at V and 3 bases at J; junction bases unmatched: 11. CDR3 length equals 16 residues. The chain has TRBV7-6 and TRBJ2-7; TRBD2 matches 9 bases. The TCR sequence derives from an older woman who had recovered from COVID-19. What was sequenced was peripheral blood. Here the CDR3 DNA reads TGTGCCAGCAGCCCGGACGGACTAGCGAGTTTCTACGAGCAGTACTTC. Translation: CASSPDGLASFYEQYF. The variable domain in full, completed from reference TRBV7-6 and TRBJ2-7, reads GAGVSQSPRYKVTKRGQDVALRCDPISGHVSLYWYRQALGQGPEFLTYFNYEAQQDKSGLPNDRFSAERPEGSISTLTIQRTEQRDSAMYRCASSPDGLASFYEQYFGPGTRLTVT.